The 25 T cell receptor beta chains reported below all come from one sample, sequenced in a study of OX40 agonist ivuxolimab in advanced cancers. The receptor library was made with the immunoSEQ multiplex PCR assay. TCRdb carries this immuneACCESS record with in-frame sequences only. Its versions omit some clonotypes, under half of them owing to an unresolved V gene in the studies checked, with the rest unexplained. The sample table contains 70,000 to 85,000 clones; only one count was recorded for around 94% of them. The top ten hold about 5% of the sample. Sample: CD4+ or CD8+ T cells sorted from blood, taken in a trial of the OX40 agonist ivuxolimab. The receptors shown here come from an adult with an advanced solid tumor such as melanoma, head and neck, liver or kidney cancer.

The CDR3 region is CASSRTGAISYEQYF. The CDR3 DNA sequence: TGTGCCAGCAGTCGAACAGGGGCCATTTCCTACGAGCAGTACTTC. This chain links TRBV6-5 with TRBJ2-7; TRBD1 matches 7 bases. CDR1 is MNHEY and CDR2 is SVGAGI in the germline V gene. The CDR3 extends over 15 amino acids. V trimming: 5 bases; J trimming: 1 base; junction bases outside the gene matches: 8.

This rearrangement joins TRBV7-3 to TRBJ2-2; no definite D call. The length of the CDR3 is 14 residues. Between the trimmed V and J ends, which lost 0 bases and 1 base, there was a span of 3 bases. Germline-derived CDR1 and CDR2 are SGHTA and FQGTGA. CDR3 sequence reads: CASSLTGNTGELFF. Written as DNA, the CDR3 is TGTGCCAGCAGCTTAACTGGGAACACCGGGGAGCTGTTTTTT. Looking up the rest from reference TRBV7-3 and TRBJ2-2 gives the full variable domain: GAGVSQTPSNKVTEKGKYVELRCDPISGHTALYWYRQSLGQGPEFLIYFQGTGAADDSGLPNDRFFAVRPEGSVSTLKIQRTERGDSAVYLCASSLTGNTGELFFGEGSRLTVL.

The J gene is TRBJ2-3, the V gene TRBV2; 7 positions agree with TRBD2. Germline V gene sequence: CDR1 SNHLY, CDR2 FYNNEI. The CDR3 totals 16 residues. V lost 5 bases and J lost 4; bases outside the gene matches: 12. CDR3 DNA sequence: TGTGCCAGCAGTCTAGGGGTTGGCGGGAGAGCAGATACGCAGTATTTT. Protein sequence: CASSLGVGGRADTQYF. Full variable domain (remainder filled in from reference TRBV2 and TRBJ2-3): EPEVTQTPSHQVTQMGQEVILRCVPISNHLYFYWYRQILGQKVEFLVSFYNNEISEKSEIFDDQFSVERPDGSNFTLKIRSTKLEDSAMYFCASSLGVGGRADTQYFGPGTRLTVL.

In DNA form, the CDR3 reads TGCGCCGTGGCCGGCCACACTGAAGCTTTCTTT. Amino acids: CAVAGHTEAFF. The rearrangement joins TRBV23-1 to TRBJ1-1; no clear D. TRBV23-1 is placed among ORFs of uncertain function. Between the trimmed V and J ends, which lost 11 bases and 3 bases, there was a span of 10 bases. The CDR3 is made up of 11 amino acids.

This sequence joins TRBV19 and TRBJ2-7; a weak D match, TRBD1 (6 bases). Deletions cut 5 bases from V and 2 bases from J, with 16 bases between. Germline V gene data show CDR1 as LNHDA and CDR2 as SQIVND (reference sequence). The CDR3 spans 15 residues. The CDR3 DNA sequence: TGTGCCAGTAGTGCAAAGGACAGCGATACCTACGAGCAGTACTTC. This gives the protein CASSAKDSDTYEQYF.

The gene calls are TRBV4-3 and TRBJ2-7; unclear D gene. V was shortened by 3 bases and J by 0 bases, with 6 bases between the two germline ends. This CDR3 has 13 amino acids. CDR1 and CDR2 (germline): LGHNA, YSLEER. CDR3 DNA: TGCGCCAGCAGCCAGGAGAGCTCCTACGAGCAGTACTTC. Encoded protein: CASSQESSYEQYF.

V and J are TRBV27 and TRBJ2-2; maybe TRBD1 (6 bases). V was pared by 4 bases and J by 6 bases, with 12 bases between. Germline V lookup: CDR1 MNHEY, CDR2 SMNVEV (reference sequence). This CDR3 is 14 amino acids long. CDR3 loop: CASSSNRVAGELFF. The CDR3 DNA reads TGTGCCAGCAGTTCTAACAGGGTCGCCGGGGAGCTGTTTTTT.

The CDR3 coding sequence is TGCGCCAGCAGCTTAGAGGGGGATAATTCACCCCTCCACTTT. This translates into CASSLEGDNSPLHF. This rearrangement joins TRBV5-1 to TRBJ1-6; the D gene is possibly TRBD1 (6 bases). Germline CDR1 SGHRS, CDR2 YFSETQ. CDR3 length: 14 amino acids. Trimming stripped 2 bases from V and 5 bases from J, with 8 bases between.

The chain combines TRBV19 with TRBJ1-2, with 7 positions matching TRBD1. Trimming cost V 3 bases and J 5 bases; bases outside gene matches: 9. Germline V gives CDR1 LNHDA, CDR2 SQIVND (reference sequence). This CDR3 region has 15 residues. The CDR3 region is CASSIGQANGYGYTF. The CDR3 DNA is TGTGCCAGTAGTATTGGACAGGCCAACGGATATGGCTACACCTTC. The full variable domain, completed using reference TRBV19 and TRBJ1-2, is DGGITQSPKYLFRKEGQNVTLSCEQNLNHDAMYWYRQDPGQGLRLIYYSQIVNDFQKGDIAEGYSVSREKKESFPLTVTSAQKNPTAFYLCASSIGQANGYGYTFGSGTRLTVV.

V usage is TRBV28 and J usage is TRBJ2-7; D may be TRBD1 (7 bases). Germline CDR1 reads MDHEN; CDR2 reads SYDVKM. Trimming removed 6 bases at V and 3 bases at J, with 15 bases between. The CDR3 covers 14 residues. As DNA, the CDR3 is TGTGCCAGCAGCAGGAGGGGACAGATCTACGAGCAGTACTTC. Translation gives CASSRRGQIYEQYF.

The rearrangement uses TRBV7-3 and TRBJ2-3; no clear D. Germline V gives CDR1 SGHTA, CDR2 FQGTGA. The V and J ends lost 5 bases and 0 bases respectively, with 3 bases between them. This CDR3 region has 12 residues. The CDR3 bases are TGTGCCAGCAGCGATAGCACAGATACGCAGTATTTT. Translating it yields CASSDSTDTQYF.

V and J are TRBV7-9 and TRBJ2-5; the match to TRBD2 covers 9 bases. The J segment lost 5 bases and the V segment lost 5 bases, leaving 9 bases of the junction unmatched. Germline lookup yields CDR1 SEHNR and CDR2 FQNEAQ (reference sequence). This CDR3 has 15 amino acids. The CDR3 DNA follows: TGTGCCAGCAGCCCCTTAGCGGGAGTGAGTGAGACCCAGTACTTC. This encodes CASSPLAGVSETQYF.

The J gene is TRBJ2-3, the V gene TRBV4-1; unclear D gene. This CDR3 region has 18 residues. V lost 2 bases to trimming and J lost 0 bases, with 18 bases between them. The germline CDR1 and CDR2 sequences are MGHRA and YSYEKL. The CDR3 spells CASSQRPSTQTSTDTQYF. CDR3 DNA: TGCGCCAGCAGCCAAAGGCCCTCTACGCAGACTAGCACAGATACGCAGTATTTT.

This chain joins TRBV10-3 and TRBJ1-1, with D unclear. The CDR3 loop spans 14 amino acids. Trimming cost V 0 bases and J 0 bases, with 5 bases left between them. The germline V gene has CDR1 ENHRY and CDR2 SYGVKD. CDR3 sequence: CAISESMVNTEAFF. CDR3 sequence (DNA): TGTGCCATCAGTGAGTCTATGGTGAACACTGAAGCTTTCTTT.

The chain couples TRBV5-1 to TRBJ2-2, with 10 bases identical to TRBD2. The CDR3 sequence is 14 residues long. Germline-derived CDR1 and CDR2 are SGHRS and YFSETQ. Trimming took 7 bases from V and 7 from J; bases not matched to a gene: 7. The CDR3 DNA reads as TGCGCCAGCCGTCTAGCGGGAGCGGTCGGGGAGCTGTTTTTT. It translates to CASRLAGAVGELFF.

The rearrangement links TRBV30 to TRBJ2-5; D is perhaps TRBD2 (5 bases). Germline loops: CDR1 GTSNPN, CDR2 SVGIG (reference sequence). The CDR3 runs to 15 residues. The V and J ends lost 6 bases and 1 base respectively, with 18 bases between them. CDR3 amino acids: CACDPEASSQETQYF. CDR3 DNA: TGTGCCTGTGACCCCGAGGCTAGCAGCCAAGAGACCCAGTACTTC.

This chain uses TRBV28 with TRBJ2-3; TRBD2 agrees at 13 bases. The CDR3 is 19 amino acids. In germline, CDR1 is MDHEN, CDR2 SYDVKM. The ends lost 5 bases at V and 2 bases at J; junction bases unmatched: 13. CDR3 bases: TGTGCCAGCAGTCCCCCCCCGGGACTAGCGGGATCGACCACAGATACGCAGTATTTT. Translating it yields CASSPPPGLAGSTTDTQYF.

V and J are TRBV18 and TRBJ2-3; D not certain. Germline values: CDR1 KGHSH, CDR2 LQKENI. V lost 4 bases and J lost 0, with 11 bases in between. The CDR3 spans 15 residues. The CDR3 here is CASSLRTGSTDTQYF. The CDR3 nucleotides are TGTGCCAGCTCACTCAGGACGGGTAGCACAGATACGCAGTATTTT.

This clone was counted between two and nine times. Here the CDR3 DNA reads TGTGCCAGCAGCTTGGGGACTAGCGTAGAGACCCAGTACTTC. It encodes CASSLGTSVETQYF. The J gene is TRBJ2-5, the V gene TRBV7-9; 10 bases fit TRBD2. V shed 3 bases, J shed 4 bases, and the junction held 2 bases outside the gene matches. This CDR3 is built from 14 residues. The germline gives CDR1 SEHNR, CDR2 FQNEAQ (reference sequence). Full variable domain (outside the CDR3, taken from reference TRBV7-9 and TRBJ2-5): DTGVSQNPRHKITKRGQNVTFRCDPISEHNRLYWYRQTLGQGPEFLTYFQNEAQLEKSRLLSDRFSAERPKGSFSTLEIQRTEQGDSAMYLCASSLGTSVETQYFGPGTRLLVL.

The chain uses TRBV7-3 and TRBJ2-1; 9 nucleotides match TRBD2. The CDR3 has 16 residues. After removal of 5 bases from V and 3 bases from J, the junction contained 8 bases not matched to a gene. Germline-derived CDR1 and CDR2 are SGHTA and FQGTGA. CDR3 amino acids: CASSHGREGGYNEQFF. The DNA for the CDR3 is TGTGCCAGCAGCCACGGGCGGGAGGGAGGCTACAATGAGCAGTTCTTC. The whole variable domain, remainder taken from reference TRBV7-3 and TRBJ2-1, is GAGVSQTPSNKVTEKGKYVELRCDPISGHTALYWYRQSLGQGPEFLIYFQGTGAADDSGLPNDRFFAVRPEGSVSTLKIQRTERGDSAVYLCASSHGREGGYNEQFFGPGTRLTVL.

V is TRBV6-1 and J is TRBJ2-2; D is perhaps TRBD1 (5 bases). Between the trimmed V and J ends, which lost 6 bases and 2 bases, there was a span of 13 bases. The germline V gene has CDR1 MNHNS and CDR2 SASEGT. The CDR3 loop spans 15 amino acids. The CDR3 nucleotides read TGTGCCAGCAGGCAGCCGACAGTAAACACCGGGGAGCTGTTTTTT. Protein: CASRQPTVNTGELFF.

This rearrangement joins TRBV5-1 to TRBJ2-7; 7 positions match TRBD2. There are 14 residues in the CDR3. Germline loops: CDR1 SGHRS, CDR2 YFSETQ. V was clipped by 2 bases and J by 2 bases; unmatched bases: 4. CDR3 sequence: CASSFEGGPYEQYF. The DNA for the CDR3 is TGCGCCAGCAGCTTCGAGGGAGGGCCCTACGAGCAGTACTTC.

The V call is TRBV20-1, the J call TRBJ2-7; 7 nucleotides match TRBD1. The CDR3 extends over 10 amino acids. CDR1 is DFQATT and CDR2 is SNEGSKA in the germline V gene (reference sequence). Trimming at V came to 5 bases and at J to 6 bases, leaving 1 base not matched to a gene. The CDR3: CSAGQAEQYF. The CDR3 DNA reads TGCAGTGCTGGACAGGCCGAGCAGTACTTC.

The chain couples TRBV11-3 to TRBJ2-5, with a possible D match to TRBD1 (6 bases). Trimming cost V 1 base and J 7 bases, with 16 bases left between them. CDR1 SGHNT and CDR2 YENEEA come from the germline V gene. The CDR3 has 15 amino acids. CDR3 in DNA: TGTGCCAGCAGCTTAGGGGGGCGCGAGTTAGGGACCCAGTACTTC. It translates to CASSLGGRELGTQYF.

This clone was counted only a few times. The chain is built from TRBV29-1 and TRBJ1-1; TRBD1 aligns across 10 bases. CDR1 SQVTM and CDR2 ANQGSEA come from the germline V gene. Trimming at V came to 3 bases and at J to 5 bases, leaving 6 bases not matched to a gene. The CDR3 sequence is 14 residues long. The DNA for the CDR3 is TGCAGCGTTGAGGGAGGGACAGGGGCGACTGAAGCTTTCTTT. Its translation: CSVEGGTGATEAFF.